Following are 26 T cell receptor beta chains from one sample sequenced in a study of T cell responses to AZD1222 COVID-19 vaccine. The table came from immunoSEQ multiplex PCR; TCRdb's copy has only in-frame clones and leaves some out. The repertoire includes more than 140,000 clones, under 95% of them detected once, and about 5.3% sits in the top ten. The sample consisted of peripheral blood, taken on day 0 of AZD1222 vaccination. The origin of the receptors is an adult in good health.

The chain employs TRBV5-6 and TRBJ2-7; no clear D. CDR3 length equals 12 residues. V was shortened by 0 bases and J by 3 bases, with 4 bases between the two germline ends. CDR1 SGHDT and CDR2 YYEEEE come from the germline V gene. The CDR3 nucleotides are TGTGCCAGCAGCTTGGGAGGCTACGAGCAGTACTTC. It yields the protein CASSLGGYEQYF.

The chain carries TRBV7-2 and TRBJ2-5; 14 bases align to TRBD2. Germline values: CDR1 SGHTA, CDR2 FQGNSA. CDR3 length: 16 amino acids. V trimming: 1 base; J trimming: 5 bases; junction bases outside the gene matches: 3. The CDR3 loop reads CASSLGTSGRSETQYF. DNA for the CDR3: TGTGCCAGCAGCTTAGGGACTAGCGGGAGGTCGGAGACCCAGTACTTC. Full variable domain (missing parts from reference TRBV7-2 and TRBJ2-5): GAGVSQSPSNKVTEKGKDVELRCDPISGHTALYWYRQSLGQGLEFLIYFQGNSAPDKSGLPSDRFSAERTGGSVSTLTIQRTQQEDSAVYLCASSLGTSGRSETQYFGPGTRLLVL.

CDR3 loop: CASSFGIVEDSYEQYF. In nucleotides, the CDR3 is TGTGCCAGCAGTTTCGGGATAGTAGAGGACTCCTACGAGCAGTACTTC. V is TRBV28 and J is TRBJ2-7, with a tentative D call TRBD2 (5 bases). Germline V lookup: CDR1 MDHEN, CDR2 SYDVKM. The V gene lost 3 bases and the J gene lost 0 bases, with 15 bases spanning the gap. The CDR3 is made up of 16 amino acids.

CDR3 loop: CASSLVAYNEQFF. The CDR3 region has the DNA TGTGCCAGCAGCTTAGTTGCCTACAATGAGCAGTTCTTC. The V call is TRBV7-9, the J call TRBJ2-1, with D hard to call. The V end was cut by 1 base, the J end by 2 bases, with 3 bases between. The CDR3 consists of 13 residues. Germline loops: CDR1 SEHNR, CDR2 FQNEAQ (reference sequence).

The J gene is TRBJ2-7, the V gene TRBV5-8; a weak D match, TRBD2 (5 bases). Trimming shortened V by 4 bases and J by 0 bases, and 23 bases separated the two germline ends. This CDR3 is built from 18 residues. CDR1 is SGHTS and CDR2 is YDEGEE in the germline V gene. The CDR3 coding sequence is TGTGCCAGCAGCCTCGGACTCGGCCTTGGGGTCAGCTCCTACGAGCAGTACTTC. This gives the protein CASSLGLGLGVSSYEQYF.

The V and J genes are TRBV10-1 and TRBJ2-4; D gene ambiguous. V was clipped by 10 bases and J by 0 bases, with 13 bases between them. Germline CDR1 WNHNN, CDR2 SYGVQD (reference sequence). This CDR3 has 14 residues. CDR3 sequence: CANLRELAKNIQYF. The CDR3 DNA follows: TGCGCCAACCTAAGAGAGCTAGCCAAAAACATTCAGTACTTC.

The genes are TRBV7-8 and TRBJ1-2; possibly TRBD1 for D (6 bases). Between the trimmed V and J ends, which lost 7 bases and 4 bases, there was a span of 22 bases. The CDR3 covers 16 residues. Germline V gene sequence: CDR1 SGHVS, CDR2 FQNEAQ. The CDR3 loop is CASTLNQGTNTYGYTF. CDR3 in DNA: TGTGCCAGCACCCTCAATCAGGGGACGAATACCTATGGCTACACCTTC.

This chain uses TRBV11-2 with TRBJ2-1; D is ambiguous. Trimming took off 4 bases at V and 0 bases at J, with 4 bases between the two ends. From germline, CDR1 is SGHAT and CDR2 FQNNGV. CDR3 length: 13 residues. CDR3 amino acids: CASSSDSYNEQFF. Here the CDR3 DNA reads TGTGCCAGCAGCTCGGACTCCTACAATGAGCAGTTCTTC.

The rearrangement uses TRBV4-1 and TRBJ1-4, with TRBD1 matching over 7 bases. The CDR3 length is 15 residues. Germline V lookup: CDR1 MGHRA, CDR2 YSYEKL. With V trimmed by 7 bases and J by 5 bases, 10 bases remained unmatched. The CDR3 coding sequence is TGCGCCAGCACTTTATCCGGGACAGTCAATGAAAAACTGTTTTTT. It translates to CASTLSGTVNEKLFF.

The chain recombines TRBV5-1 with TRBJ1-2; D uncertain. V lost 4 bases, J lost 6 bases, and 10 bases lay in between. This CDR3 region has 12 residues. The germline gives CDR1 SGHRS, CDR2 YFSETQ. The CDR3 DNA follows: TGCGCCAGCAGCAAGGGAGAGGATGGCTACACCTTC. Its translation: CASSKGEDGYTF.

The rearrangement joins TRBV11-2 to TRBJ2-1; D not certain. The V gene's germline CDR1 is SGHAT and CDR2 FQNNGV. Trimming shortened V by 4 bases and J by 8 bases, and 21 bases separated the two germline ends. The CDR3 length is 16 residues. The CDR3 spells CASSSRVWTGGDEQFF. CDR3 DNA: TGTGCCAGCAGCTCCCGGGTCTGGACCGGTGGGGATGAGCAGTTCTTC.

The chain employs TRBV7-2 and TRBJ2-7; a weak D match, TRBD2 (6 bases). The V end lost 1 base, the J end lost 3 bases, and 10 bases lay between the germline ends. This CDR3 spans 14 amino acids. Germline CDR1 SGHTA, CDR2 FQGNSA. Here the CDR3 reads CASSLGTIDYEQYF. The CDR3 bases are TGTGCCAGCAGCTTAGGGACTATAGACTACGAGCAGTACTTC.

Turning to this clone: The junction shows a germline mismatch at one end, possibly a read error. V and J are TRBV7-7 and TRBJ2-3, with 12 bases matching TRBD2. The CDR3 loop spans 15 amino acids. Per germline, CDR1 SSHAT and CDR2 FNYEAQ (reference sequence). CDR3 residues: CASSLSGTSGDTQYF. Written as DNA, the CDR3 is TGTGCTAGCAGTCTTTCCGGGACTAGCGGGGATACGCAGTATTTT.

Written as DNA, the CDR3 is TGTGCCAGCAGCTTAGCCTGGACAGGGGGAGGTTATGAGCAGTTCTTC. It yields the protein CASSLAWTGGGYEQFF. This sequence joins TRBV11-2 and TRBJ2-1; TRBD1 matches at 10 bases. This CDR3 is 16 amino acids long. CDR1 and CDR2 (germline): SGHAT, FQNNGV. V lost 1 base to trimming and J lost 8 bases; unmatched junction nucleotides: 8.

This clone is a singleton in its sample. This chain uses TRBV7-2 with TRBJ2-1; D may be TRBD1 (6 bases). V was pared by 6 bases and J by 3 bases, with 12 bases between. Germline V lookup: CDR1 SGHTA, CDR2 FQGNSA. The CDR3 extends over 14 amino acids. CDR3 region: CASRQGLNYNEQFF. As DNA, the CDR3 is TGTGCCAGCAGACAGGGCCTTAACTACAATGAGCAGTTCTTC.

Only one count was recorded for this clone. The gene calls are TRBV10-3 and TRBJ2-7; D perhaps matches TRBD1 (6 bases). The CDR3 length is 15 residues. Germline V gene sequence: CDR1 ENHRY, CDR2 SYGVKD. Deletions cut 3 bases from V and 0 bases from J, with 12 bases between. The CDR3 loop is CAISDEGTSSYEQYF. CDR3 nucleotide sequence: TGTGCCATCAGTGATGAGGGGACATCCTCCTACGAGCAGTACTTC.

The J gene is TRBJ2-1, the V gene TRBV13, with D perhaps TRBD2 (6 bases). V lost 5 bases, J lost 11 bases, and 22 bases lay in between. The V gene's germline CDR1 is PRHDT and CDR2 FYEKMQ (reference sequence). The CDR3 is 15 amino acids. The CDR3 reads CASSPGTPSYKKQFF. CDR3 DNA: TGTGCCAGCAGCCCCGGGACTCCCTCGTACAAGAAGCAGTTCTTC.

The rearrangement uses TRBV2 and TRBJ1-1; a weak D match, TRBD1 (5 bases). CDR3 length: 15 residues. The germline V gene has CDR1 SNHLY and CDR2 FYNNEI. Trimming left V 7 bases short and J 2 bases short, with 17 bases between. CDR3 amino acids: CASTGGRTSNTEAFF. DNA for the CDR3: TGTGCCAGCACCGGAGGAAGGACATCAAACACTGAAGCTTTCTTT.

By sample fraction, this clone is large (0.1 to 1%). This chain uses TRBV27 with TRBJ2-3; 8 bases are a match to TRBD1. Germline V lookup: CDR1 MNHEY, CDR2 SMNVEV (reference sequence). After removal of 4 bases from V and 4 bases from J, the junction contained 10 bases not matched to a gene. This CDR3 contains 16 residues. CDR3 residues: CASSSQGAAGPDTQYF. CDR3 coding DNA: TGTGCCAGCAGTTCCCAGGGGGCGGCGGGTCCAGATACGCAGTATTTT.

Written as DNA, the CDR3 is TGTGCCAGCAGCTTACTAGAGTACCCTAGGAGGAGTCAGCCCCAGCATTTT. Amino acid sequence: CASSLLEYPRRSQPQHF. The chain is built from TRBV11-3 and TRBJ1-5; D unresolved. There are 17 residues in the CDR3. Germline V gives CDR1 SGHNT, CDR2 YENEEA. With 2 bases removed from V and 6 bases from J, the gap between germline ends came to 20 bases.

The V and J genes are TRBV28 and TRBJ2-7; TRBD2 agrees at 9 bases. V lost 7 bases and J lost 4; bases outside the gene matches: 11. The germline gives CDR1 MDHEN, CDR2 SYDVKM. The CDR3 has 15 amino acids. The CDR3 sequence is CASITVASGTYEQYF. CDR3 coding DNA: TGTGCCAGCATAACGGTGGCTAGCGGGACTTACGAGCAGTACTTC. Filled out from reference TRBV28 and TRBJ2-7, the complete variable domain reads DVKVTQSSRYLVKRTGEKVFLECVQDMDHENMFWYRQDPGLGLRLIYFSYDVKMKEKGDIPEGYSVSREKKERFSLILESASTNQTSMYLCASITVASGTYEQYFGPGTRLTVT.

V gene TRBV6-2 or TRBV6-3 combines with J gene TRBJ2-1, with D tentatively TRBD1 or TRBD2 (5 bases each). The CDR3 has 13 amino acids. Trimming stripped 5 bases from V and 16 bases from J, with 21 bases between. Germline V gene sequence: CDR1 MNHEY, CDR2 SVGEGT. The CDR3 here is CASSPLERGPQFF. CDR3 sequence (DNA): TGTGCCAGCAGTCCCCTCGAGAGGGGCCCGCAATTCTTC.

This chain joins TRBV5-5 and TRBJ2-7; D unclear. This CDR3 has 13 residues. Germline V gene data show CDR1 as SGHKS and CDR2 as YYEKEE (reference sequence). V lost 3 bases, J lost 6 bases, and 13 bases lay in between. CDR3 sequence: CASSYLVLGEQYF. CDR3 in DNA: TGTGCCAGCAGCTATCTTGTCTTGGGCGAGCAGTACTTC.

V is TRBV18 and J is TRBJ1-1; D might be TRBD1 (5 bases). Trimming shortened V by 10 bases and J by 0 bases, and 12 bases separated the two germline ends. Germline CDR1 and CDR2: KGHSH and LQKENI. The CDR3 consists of 13 residues. CDR3 sequence reads: CATREGMNTEAFF. CDR3 nucleotide sequence: TGTGCCACCCGGGAGGGGATGAACACTGAAGCTTTCTTT.

The chain employs TRBV24-1 and TRBJ1-4; no definite D call. CDR1 and CDR2 from the germline V gene are KGHDR and SFDVKD. This CDR3 is 12 amino acids long. With 5 bases removed from V and 5 bases from J, the gap between germline ends came to 5 bases. The CDR3, as DNA: TGTGCCACCAGTGCCCCAAATGAAAAACTGTTTTTT. Translating it yields CATSAPNEKLFF.

The V and J genes are TRBV10-2 and TRBJ2-7; 9 nucleotides align to TRBD1. The CDR3 has 14 amino acids. Trimming cost V 4 bases and J 6 bases; bases outside gene matches: 7. Per the germline V gene, CDR1 is WSHSY and CDR2 is SAAADI. The CDR3 sequence is CASSATGGSGEQYF. CDR3 in DNA: TGCGCCAGCAGTGCGACAGGGGGGTCCGGCGAGCAGTACTTC.